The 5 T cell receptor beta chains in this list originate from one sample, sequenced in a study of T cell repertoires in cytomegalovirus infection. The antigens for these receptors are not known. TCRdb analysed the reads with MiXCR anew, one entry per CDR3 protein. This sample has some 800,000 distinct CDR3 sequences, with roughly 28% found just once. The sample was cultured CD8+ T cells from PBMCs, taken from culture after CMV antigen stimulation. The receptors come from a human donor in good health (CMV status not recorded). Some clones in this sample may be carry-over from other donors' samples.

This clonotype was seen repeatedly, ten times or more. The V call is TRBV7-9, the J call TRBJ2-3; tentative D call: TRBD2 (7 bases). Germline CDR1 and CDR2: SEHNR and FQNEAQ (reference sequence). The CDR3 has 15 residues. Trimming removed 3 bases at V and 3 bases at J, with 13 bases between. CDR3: CASSLRGRGTDTQYF. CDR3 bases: TGTGCCAGCAGCTTGCGGGGGAGGGGGACAGATACGCAGTATTTT.

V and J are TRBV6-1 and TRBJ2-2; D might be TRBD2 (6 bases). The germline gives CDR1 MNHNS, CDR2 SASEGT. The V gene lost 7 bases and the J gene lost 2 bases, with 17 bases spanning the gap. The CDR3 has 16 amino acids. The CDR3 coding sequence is TGTGCCAGCAATCGTCTAGCGAGGGGAAACACCGGGGAGCTGTTTTTT. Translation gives CASNRLARGNTGELFF.

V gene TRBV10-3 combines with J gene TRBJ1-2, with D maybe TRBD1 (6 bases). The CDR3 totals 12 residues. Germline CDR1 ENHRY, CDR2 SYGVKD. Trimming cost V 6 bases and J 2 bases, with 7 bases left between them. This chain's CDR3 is CAISDRNYGYTF. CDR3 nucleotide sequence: TGTGCCATCAGCGACAGGAACTATGGCTACACCTTC.

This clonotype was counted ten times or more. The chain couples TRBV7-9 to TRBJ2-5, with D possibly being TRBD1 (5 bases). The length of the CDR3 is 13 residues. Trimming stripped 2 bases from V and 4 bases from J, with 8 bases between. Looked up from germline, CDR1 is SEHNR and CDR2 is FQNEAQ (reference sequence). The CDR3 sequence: CASSLPGLETQYF. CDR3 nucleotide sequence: TGTGCCAGCAGCTTACCAGGGCTAGAGACCCAGTACTTC.

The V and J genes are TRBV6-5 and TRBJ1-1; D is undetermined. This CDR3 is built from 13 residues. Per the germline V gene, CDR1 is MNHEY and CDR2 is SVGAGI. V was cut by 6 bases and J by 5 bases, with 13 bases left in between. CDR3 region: CASRKRKGTEAFF. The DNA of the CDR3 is TGTGCCAGCAGAAAGAGGAAGGGTACTGAAGCTTTCTTT.